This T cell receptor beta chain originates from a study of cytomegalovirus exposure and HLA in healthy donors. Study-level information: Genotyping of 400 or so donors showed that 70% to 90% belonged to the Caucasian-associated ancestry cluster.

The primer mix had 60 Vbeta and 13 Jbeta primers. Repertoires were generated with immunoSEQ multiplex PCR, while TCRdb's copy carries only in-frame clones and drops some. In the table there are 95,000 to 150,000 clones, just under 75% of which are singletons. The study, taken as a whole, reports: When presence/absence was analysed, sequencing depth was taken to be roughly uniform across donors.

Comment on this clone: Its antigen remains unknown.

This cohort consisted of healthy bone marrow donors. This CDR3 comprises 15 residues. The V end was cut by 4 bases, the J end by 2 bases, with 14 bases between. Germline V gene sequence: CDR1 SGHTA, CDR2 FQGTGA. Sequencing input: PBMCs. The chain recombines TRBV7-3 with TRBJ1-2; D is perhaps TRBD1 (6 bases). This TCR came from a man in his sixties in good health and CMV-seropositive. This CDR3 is CASSSLATGNYGYTF. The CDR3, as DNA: TGTGCCAGCAGCTCCTTGGCCACAGGGAACTATGGCTACACCTTC.